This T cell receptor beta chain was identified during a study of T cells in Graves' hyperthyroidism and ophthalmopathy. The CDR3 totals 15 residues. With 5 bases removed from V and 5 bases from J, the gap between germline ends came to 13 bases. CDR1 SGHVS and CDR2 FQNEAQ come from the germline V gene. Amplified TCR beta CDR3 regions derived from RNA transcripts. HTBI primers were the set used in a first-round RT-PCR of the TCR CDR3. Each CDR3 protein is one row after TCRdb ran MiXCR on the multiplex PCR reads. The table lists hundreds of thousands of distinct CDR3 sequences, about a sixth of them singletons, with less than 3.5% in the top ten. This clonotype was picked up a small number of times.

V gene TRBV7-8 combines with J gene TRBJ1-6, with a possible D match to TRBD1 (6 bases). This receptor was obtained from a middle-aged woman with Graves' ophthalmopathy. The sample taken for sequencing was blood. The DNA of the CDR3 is TGTGCCAGCAGCCCTTGGACAGCGGATAATTCACCCCTCCACTTT. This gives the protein CASSPWTADNSPLHF.